A single sample gave rise to the 5 T cell receptor beta chains below, sequenced in a study of blood T cell repertoires in COVID-19. Method: immunoSEQ multiplex PCR; TCRdb's copy keeps in-frame clones and lacks some. The sample has around 170,000 clones; roughly 80% are singletons. Source material: PBMCs or T cells enriched from blood (not recorded which). The origin of the receptors is a man between 50 and 59 years old who had recovered from COVID-19.

The V call is TRBV15, the J call TRBJ1-3; TRBD1 aligns across 7 bases. The V segment lost 6 bases and the J segment 0 bases; nucleotides outside the gene matches: 2. The CDR3 loop spans 14 amino acids. The germline gives CDR1 LNHNV, CDR2 YYDKDF (reference sequence). DNA of the CDR3: TGTGCCACCAGAGGGGGCGGCTCTGGAAACACCATATATTTT. Amino acid sequence: CATRGGGSGNTIYF.

This clone was detected only once. V and J are TRBV28 and TRBJ1-2; the D gene is possibly TRBD1 (6 bases). This CDR3 has 15 amino acids. Trimming removed 3 bases from V and 4 bases from J, with 15 bases in between. Per germline, CDR1 MDHEN and CDR2 SYDVKM. The CDR3 region has the DNA TGTGCCAGCAGTTTGCTGGCGGACAGTTTCTATGGCTACACCTTC. This encodes CASSLLADSFYGYTF.

This sequence joins TRBV3-1 (or the pseudogene TRBV3-2) and TRBJ1-2; D not resolved. Germline assignment: CDR1 LGHDT and CDR2 YNNKEL (reference sequence). The CDR3 sequence is 13 residues long. V was cut by 3 bases and J by 6 bases, with 11 bases left in between. DNA of the CDR3: TGTGCCAGCAGCCATGAAACCGGGAATGGCTACACCTTC. The encoded protein is CASSHETGNGYTF.

The chain carries TRBV7-2 and TRBJ2-3, with TRBD2 as a possible D gene (5 bases). The germline V and J ends were trimmed by 0 bases and 1 base, with 8 bases remaining between them. Germline V CDR1 and CDR2: SGHTA, FQGNSA. This CDR3 is built from 15 residues. Here the CDR3 DNA reads TGTGCCAGCAGCTTAGCGAGGGTCCGCACAGATACGCAGTATTTT. Amino acids: CASSLARVRTDTQYF.

This chain joins TRBV5-5 and TRBJ1-5; a possible D gene is TRBD1 (6 bases). The CDR3 runs 17 residues. The germline V and J ends were trimmed by 3 bases and 0 bases, with 16 bases remaining between them. CDR1 and CDR2 (germline): SGHKS, YYEKEE (reference sequence). CDR3 protein: CASSWGAGVNSNQPQHF. DNA for the CDR3: TGTGCCAGCAGCTGGGGGGCGGGGGTGAATAGCAATCAGCCCCAGCATTTT.